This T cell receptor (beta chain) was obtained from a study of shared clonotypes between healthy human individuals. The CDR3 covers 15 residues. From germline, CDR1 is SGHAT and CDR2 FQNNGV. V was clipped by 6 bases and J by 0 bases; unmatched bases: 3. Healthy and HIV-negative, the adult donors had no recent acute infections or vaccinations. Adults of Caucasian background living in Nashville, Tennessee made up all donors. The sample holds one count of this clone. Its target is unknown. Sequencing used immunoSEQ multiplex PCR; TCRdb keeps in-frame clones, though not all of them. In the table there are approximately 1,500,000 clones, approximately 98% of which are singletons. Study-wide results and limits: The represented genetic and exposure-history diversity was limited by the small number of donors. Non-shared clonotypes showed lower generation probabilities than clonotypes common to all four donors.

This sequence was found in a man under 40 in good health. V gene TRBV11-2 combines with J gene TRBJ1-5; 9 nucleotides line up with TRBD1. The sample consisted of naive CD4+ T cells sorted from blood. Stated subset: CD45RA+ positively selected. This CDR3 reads CASRRTGDSNQPQHF. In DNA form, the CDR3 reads TGTGCCAGCAGAAGGACAGGGGATAGCAATCAGCCCCAGCATTTT.